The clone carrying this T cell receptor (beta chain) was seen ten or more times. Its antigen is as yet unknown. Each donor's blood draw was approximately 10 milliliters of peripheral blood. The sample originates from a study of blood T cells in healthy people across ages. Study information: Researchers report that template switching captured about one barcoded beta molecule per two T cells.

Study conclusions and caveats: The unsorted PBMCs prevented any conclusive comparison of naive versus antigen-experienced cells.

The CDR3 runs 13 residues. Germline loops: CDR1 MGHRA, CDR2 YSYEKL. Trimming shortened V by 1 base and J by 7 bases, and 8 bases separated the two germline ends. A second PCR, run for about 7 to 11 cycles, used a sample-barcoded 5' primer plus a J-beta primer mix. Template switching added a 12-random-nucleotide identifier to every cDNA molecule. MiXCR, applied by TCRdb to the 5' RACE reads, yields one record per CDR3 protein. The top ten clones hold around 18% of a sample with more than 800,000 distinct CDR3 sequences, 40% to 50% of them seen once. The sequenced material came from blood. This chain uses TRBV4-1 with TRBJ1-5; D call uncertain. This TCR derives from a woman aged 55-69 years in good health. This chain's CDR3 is CASSQVGFQPQHF. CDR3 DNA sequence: TGCGCCAGCAGCCAAGTAGGGTTCCAGCCCCAGCATTTT.